This TCR beta chain was recorded in a study of T cell repertoires in cytomegalovirus infection. Study summary: Public TCR beta signatures indicated both CMV infection and matching HLA type.

Study-wide points: HLA-C-restricted CMV clonotypes gave the most frequent clonotype in two of eight donors.

Notes on this clonotype: Its antigen is currently unknown.

TCRdb re-derived calls from the reads in MiXCR, one entry per CDR3 protein. This sample has fewer than 200,000 distinct CDR3 sequences, with roughly a fifth found just once. The V segment lost 7 bases and the J segment 5 bases; nucleotides outside the gene matches: 10. The CDR3 consists of 15 residues. Germline CDR1 SGHVT, CDR2 SQSDAQ. The chain employs TRBV7-4 and TRBJ2-2; 7 bases line up with TRBD1. The receptor was derived from a human donor in good health (CMV status not recorded). Some clones in this sample may be carry-over from other donors' samples. Input material: PBMCs. DNA of the CDR3: TGTGCCAGCATCTTCCGGGACAGCACAACCGGGGAGCTGTTTTTT. Residues: CASIFRDSTTGELFF.